The present TCR beta chain was sequenced within a study of beta chain features in type 1 diabetes. For the study at large: Summed over all samples, the examined sorted cells came to 107,917,701.

As regards this clone: Its antigen is currently unknown. This same CDR3 is encoded by further DNA sequences in the sample.

It was one heparinised blood draw, averaging about 120 mL, that each donor gave. Cells sorted by CD45RO/CCR7/CD25/CD127/CD95/CD27 comprised CD4+ naive, central memory, regulatory and stem cell-like memory cells. Expressed TCRB transcripts were sequenced because the entire RNA isolate underwent reverse transcription. Assay: immunoSEQ multiplex PCR; the TCRdb copy retains only in-frame clones and omits some. Of about 330,000 clones detected, about 10% appear once; the ten largest clones hold just over 0.015%. The study, taken as a whole, reports: VDJ junctions from type 1 diabetes patients carried fewer insertions and larger deletions.

This CDR3 has 14 residues. With 3 bases removed from V and 0 bases from J, the gap between germline ends came to 7 bases. Germline lookup yields CDR1 MNHEY and CDR2 SVGAGI. Sequenced sample: naive CD4+ T cells from blood. The TCR was taken from a woman aged 25 to 45 in good health. V gene TRBV6-5 combines with J gene TRBJ2-3; maybe TRBD1 (6 bases). The CDR3 DNA is TGTGCCAGCAGTTATGGGGGCAGCACAGATACGCAGTATTTT. Its protein is CASSYGGSTDTQYF.